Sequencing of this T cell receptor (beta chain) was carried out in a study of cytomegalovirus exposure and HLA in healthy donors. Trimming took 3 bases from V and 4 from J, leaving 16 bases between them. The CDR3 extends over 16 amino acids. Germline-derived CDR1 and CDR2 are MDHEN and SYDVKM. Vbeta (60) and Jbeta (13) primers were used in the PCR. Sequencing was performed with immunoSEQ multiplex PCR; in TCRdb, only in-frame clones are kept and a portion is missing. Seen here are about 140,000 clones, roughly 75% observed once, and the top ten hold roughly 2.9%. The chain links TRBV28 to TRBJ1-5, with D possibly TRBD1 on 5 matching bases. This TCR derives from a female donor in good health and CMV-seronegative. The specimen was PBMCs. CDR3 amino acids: CASSLIRGGRNQPQHF. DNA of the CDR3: TGTGCCAGCAGTTTGATCCGGGGGGGTAGGAATCAGCCCCAGCATTTT.